This T cell receptor beta chain was identified during a study of shared T cell receptors in the human thymus. Produced via immunoSEQ multiplex PCR; TCRdb's table is partial and in-frame only. Altogether about 660,000 clones are present, 87% being singletons, with the ten largest covering 0.0094%. The CDR3 is made up of 15 amino acids. Germline V gives CDR1 LGHNA, CDR2 YSLEER. V was shortened by 3 bases and J by 0 bases, with 12 bases between the two germline ends. A note on this clone: The same CDR3 is also encoded by other DNA sequences in this sample.

These data are also associated with another study on human thymus T cells. As that report states: Surgeons resected thymus tissue during corrective heart surgery. Thymic and blood repertoires seemed to favor certain V and J genes.

This receptor was obtained from a boy under two years old with a congenital heart defect. The sequencing sample was made of thymocytes. The J gene is TRBJ2-7, the V gene TRBV4-3, with D perhaps TRBD2 (6 bases). CDR3: CASSQTGGSSYEQYF. The CDR3 DNA reads TGCGCCAGCAGCCAGACCGGGGGTAGCTCCTACGAGCAGTACTTC.